This entry lists 32 T cell receptor beta chains sequenced from one sample in a study of blood T cells in healthy people across ages. Then a second PCR, running about 6 to 12 cycles, was carried out with a sample-barcoded 5' primer and a J-beta primer mix. TCRdb reprocessed the 5' RACE reads with MiXCR, giving one entry per CDR3 protein. The sample records some 1.7 million distinct CDR3 sequences, roughly 28% being singletons. The sequenced sample consisted of blood. These receptors were taken from a woman aged 25-40 years in good health.

This chain links TRBV7-9 with TRBJ2-2, with D unclear. Germline-derived CDR1 and CDR2 are SEHNR and FQNEAQ (reference sequence). This CDR3 comprises 15 residues. Trimming shortened V by 0 bases and J by 5 bases, and 10 bases separated the two germline ends. The CDR3 sequence is CASSLALAETGELFF. In nucleotides, the CDR3 is TGTGCCAGCAGCTTAGCGCTGGCAGAGACCGGGGAGCTGTTTTTT.

This clonotype was picked up one time. This sequence may be a read error, since a much larger clone differs from it by one base. Because the CDR3 is missing its conserved closing phenylalanine or tryptophan, this is likely a read error. V usage is TRBV29-1 and J usage is TRBJ1-2; D gene unclear. The CDR3 extends over 12 amino acids. V was pared by 4 bases and J by 4 bases, with 10 bases between. Per germline, CDR1 SQVTM and CDR2 ANQGSEA. CDR3: CSVADTSYGYTC. Here the CDR3 DNA reads TGCAGCGTTGCGGATACAAGCTATGGCTACACCTGC.

The chain links TRBV6-6 to TRBJ2-7, with 7 bases identical to TRBD2. This CDR3 spans 15 amino acids. With 2 bases clipped from V and 7 bases from J, the junction kept 11 bases outside the gene matches. Germline V lookup: CDR1 MNHNY, CDR2 SVGAGI (reference sequence). In nucleotides, the CDR3 is TGTGCCAGCAGTTACGGACTAACGGGGGGTGGTGAGCAGTACTTC. Translated, it gives CASSYGLTGGGEQYF.

The V and J genes are TRBV5-1 and TRBJ2-3, with 9 bases lining up with TRBD1. In germline, CDR1 is SGHRS, CDR2 YFSETQ. Trimming removed 0 bases from V and 4 bases from J; junction bases left unmatched: 6. CDR3 length: 16 residues. DNA of the CDR3: TGCGCCAGCAGCTTGGGCCGGACAGGGGTTGCAGATACGCAGTATTTT. Amino acid sequence: CASSLGRTGVADTQYF.

This clonotype has a handful of counts. This chain joins TRBV7-8 and TRBJ2-2; TRBD1 is a possible D gene (6 bases). CDR1 is SGHVS, CDR2 FQNEAQ, per germline. The CDR3 runs 16 residues. Trimming pared 3 bases from V and 4 bases from J, leaving 15 bases between. The CDR3 nucleotides are TGTGCCAGCAGCTTTTCCAGACTGACAGGCACCGGGGAGCTGTTTTTT. Translated: CASSFSRLTGTGELFF.

This clonotype was detected only a few times. V usage is TRBV20-1 and J usage is TRBJ1-6; perhaps TRBD1 as D (6 bases). Trimming cost V 6 bases and J 9 bases, with 15 bases left between them. Per the germline V gene, CDR1 is DFQATT and CDR2 is SNEGSKA (reference sequence). This CDR3 comprises 13 residues. The CDR3 spells CSADTGLGSPLHF. The CDR3 bases are TGCAGTGCCGATACAGGGTTGGGTTCACCCCTCCACTTT.

The sample holds many counts of this clonotype. The chain links TRBV5-1 to TRBJ2-7; no firm D call. V was clipped by 1 base and J by 5 bases, with 10 bases between them. The CDR3 loop spans 13 amino acids. Germline lookup yields CDR1 SGHRS and CDR2 YFSETQ. The CDR3 spells CASSLILGNEQYF. The CDR3 DNA sequence: TGCGCCAGCAGCTTGATTTTGGGGAACGAGCAGTACTTC.

The genes are TRBV10-2 and TRBJ2-5; TRBD1 aligns across 9 bases. The germline V gene has CDR1 WSHSY and CDR2 SAAADI. The trim removed 7 bases at V and 11 bases at J, leaving 20 bases unmatched. The CDR3 is 16 amino acids. For the CDR3, the DNA is TGCGCCAGCACCTGGGGGGGGACAGGGAGTTTGGATGAGCAGTACTTC. It translates to CASTWGGTGSLDEQYF.

This clonotype was counted once. J is TRBJ2-6 and V is TRBV7-3; D gene ambiguous. Germline V gene sequence: CDR1 SGHTA, CDR2 FQGTGA. The CDR3 has 14 residues. V lost 5 bases and J 2 bases, leaving 7 bases between the germline ends. CDR3 in amino acids: CASSPNTGANVLTF. CDR3 nucleotides: TGTGCCAGCAGCCCTAATACTGGGGCCAACGTCCTGACTTTC.

This clonotype appeared many times. This rearrangement joins TRBV12-3 or TRBV12-4 to TRBJ2-7; D is uncertain. The V end was cut by 6 bases, the J end by 1 base, with 4 bases between. The CDR3 consists of 11 residues. CDR3 residues: CASSKSYEQYF. CDR3 coding DNA: TGTGCCAGCAGCAAATCCTACGAGCAGTACTTC.

This clonotype has a handful of counts. A read error may account for a junction end that differs from germline. The chain carries TRBV10-3 and TRBJ1-6; possibly TRBD1 for D (5 bases). The CDR3 has 15 residues. Germline CDR1 is ENHRY and CDR2 is SYGVKD. The CDR3 sequence: CAIRGLGDPNSPIHF. The CDR3 bases are TGTGCCATCAGGGGCCTCGGGGACCCAAATTCACCCATCCACTTT.

This chain links TRBV11-2 with TRBJ2-5; tentatively, D is TRBD2 (7 bases). The germline V gene has CDR1 SGHAT and CDR2 FQNNGV. Trimming took off 6 bases at V and 2 bases at J, with 16 bases between the two ends. There are 15 residues in the CDR3. DNA for the CDR3: TGTGCCAGCAGATCGTGGGAGGGGGGACAAGAGACCCAGTACTTC. Translating it yields CASRSWEGGQETQYF.

This clonotype was found a few times. V gene TRBV5-6 combines with J gene TRBJ2-3, with 9 nucleotides matching TRBD1. CDR3 length: 15 residues. Losses at the gene ends were 2 bases for V and 6 bases for J; bases not matched to a gene: 7. CDR1 is SGHDT, CDR2 YYEEEE, per germline. The CDR3, as DNA: TGTGCCAGCAGCTTATTGGGACAGGGTTTCGATACGCAGTATTTT. Translated, it gives CASSLLGQGFDTQYF.

This clonotype was seen a few times. V gene TRBV20-1 combines with J gene TRBJ2-5, with 8 bases aligning to TRBD2. V gave up 3 bases and J gave up 5 bases; unmatched junction bases: 11. Per the germline V gene, CDR1 is DFQATT and CDR2 is SNEGSKA (reference sequence). This CDR3 comprises 15 residues. Written as DNA, the CDR3 is TGCAGTGCTAGTAGCGGGGAGAGGAGTGGTGAGACCCAGTACTTC. It encodes CSASSGERSGETQYF.

This clonotype occurred many times. The chain couples TRBV6-5 to TRBJ2-3; TRBD2 matches at 9 bases. Per germline, CDR1 MNHEY and CDR2 SVGAGI. The CDR3 totals 17 residues. The trim removed 2 bases at V and 0 bases at J, leaving 6 bases unmatched. CDR3 sequence reads: CASSYRLTSGSTDTQYF. CDR3 DNA sequence: TGTGCCAGCAGTTACAGACTTACTAGCGGGAGCACAGATACGCAGTATTTT.

The V and J genes are TRBV12-3 or TRBV12-4 and TRBJ2-3; no firm D call. Trimming took off 6 bases at V and 3 bases at J, with 4 bases between the two ends. CDR3 size: 11 residues. The CDR3 DNA reads as TGTGCCAGCAGAATGACAGATACGCAGTATTTT. Protein: CASRMTDTQYF.

The chain links TRBV28 to TRBJ2-5, with 8 bases lining up with TRBD1. The end of the DNA aligns better with TRBJ2-7, so the J call may be wrong. The germline CDR1 and CDR2 sequences are MDHEN and SYDVKM. CDR3 length: 15 amino acids. The CDR3 DNA is TGTGCCAGCAGTTTAGGGACAGGTCCGGGGTCCGAGCAGTACTTC. Protein product: CASSLGTGPGSEQYF.

As to this clonotype: A much larger clonotype is one base distant, so this may be a read error. This chain uses TRBV27 with TRBJ2-7; either TRBD1 or TRBD2 may supply D (5 bases each). The CDR3 consists of 17 residues. Germline V gene lookup returns CDR1 MNHEY and CDR2 SMNVEV (reference sequence). Written as DNA, the CDR3 is TGTGCCAGCAGTTTATCCGGGACGAACACGATTTCCTGCGAGCAGTACTTC. Translation gives CASSLSGTNTISCEQYF.

The table lists this clonotype with many counts. This chain joins TRBV6-6 and TRBJ2-7; 9 bases map to TRBD2. The germline V gene encodes CDR1 MNHNY and CDR2 SVGAGI (reference sequence). The CDR3 runs to 15 residues. The ends lost 6 bases at V and 0 bases at J; junction bases unmatched: 6. The CDR3, as DNA: TGTGCCAGCAGAATGACTAGCGGAGGCTCCTACGAGCAGTACTTC. This translates into CASRMTSGGSYEQYF.

The chain recombines TRBV9 with TRBJ1-1; tentatively, D is TRBD1 (6 bases). V gave up 3 bases and J gave up 8 bases, with 17 bases separating them. The CDR3 loop spans 14 amino acids. Looked up from germline, CDR1 is SGDLS and CDR2 is YYNGEE. CDR3 sequence: CASSADDTGTEAFF. Here the CDR3 DNA reads TGTGCCAGCAGCGCAGATGATACAGGGACGGAAGCTTTCTTT.

On this clonotype: One end of the junction is discordant with germline, which a read error may explain. The rearrangement links TRBV5-1 to TRBJ1-2, with no clear D. CDR3 length: 16 residues. Germline assignment: CDR1 SGHRS and CDR2 YFSETQ. The CDR3 nucleotides are TGCGCCAACAGCTTGGAGGCCCCGAGGGAGAACTATGGCTACACCTTC. Translation gives CANSLEAPRENYGYTF.

This clonotype has more than one count but fewer than ten. This chain connects TRBV6-1 to TRBJ2-1, with D possibly being TRBD1 (6 bases). The germline V and J ends were trimmed by 4 bases and 8 bases, with 9 bases remaining between them. Germline CDR1 MNHNS, CDR2 SASEGT. This CDR3 has 12 amino acids. Here the CDR3 DNA reads TGTGCCAGCAGTGGGGCAGGGGATGAGCAGTTCTTC. This translates into CASSGAGDEQFF.

This clonotype was counted a few times. This chain uses TRBV15 with TRBJ2-1, with a weak D call TRBD2 (6 bases). Germline CDR1 reads LNHNV; CDR2 reads YYDKDF (reference sequence). CDR3 size: 16 residues. V was pared by 7 bases and J by 0 bases, with 16 bases between. The CDR3 sequence is CATKLGLQSSYNEQFF. CDR3 nucleotides: TGTGCCACCAAATTGGGACTTCAAAGCTCCTACAATGAGCAGTTCTTC.

The chain employs TRBV30 and TRBJ2-5, with a weak D call TRBD2 (6 bases). The J call is in doubt because the DNA end fits TRBJ2-7 better. Germline assignment: CDR1 GTSNPN and CDR2 SVGIG (reference sequence). The CDR3 is 16 amino acids. For the CDR3, the DNA is TGTGCCTGGAGTCCTTCGGGACTCGAAGCTTCCCGCGAGCAGTACTTC. It specifies CAWSPSGLEASREQYF.

V and J are TRBV20-1 and TRBJ2-1; 7 bases are shared with TRBD2. The CDR3 is 16 residues long. V was pared by 2 bases and J by 8 bases, with 15 bases of the junction left unmatched. Per the germline V gene, CDR1 is DFQATT and CDR2 is SNEGSKA (reference sequence). CDR3 DNA: TGCAGTGCTAGAAGCCTAGCGGAGAGGGGCGCGGATGAGCAGTTCTTC. Encoded protein: CSARSLAERGADEQFF.

This clonotype was recorded at least ten times. V gene TRBV7-9 combines with J gene TRBJ2-1; TRBD2 aligns across 9 bases. The junction had 5 bases not matched to a gene; V was cut back by 5 bases and J by 3 bases. Germline CDR1 and CDR2: SEHNR and FQNEAQ (reference sequence). The CDR3 runs to 15 residues. The CDR3 loop reads CASSATSGLYNEQFF. Written as DNA, the CDR3 is TGTGCCAGCAGCGCGACTAGCGGACTCTACAATGAGCAGTTCTTC.

The V call is TRBV11-1, the J call TRBJ2-3, with 9 bases aligning to TRBD1. Germline trimming cut 7 bases from V and 5 bases from J; bases unmatched to any gene: 10. Germline loops: CDR1 SGHAT, CDR2 FQDESV (reference sequence). The CDR3 has 15 amino acids. The CDR3 loop reads CASKLPGQGGDTQYF. CDR3 nucleotides: TGTGCCAGCAAATTACCGGGACAGGGAGGAGATACGCAGTATTTT.

The table lists this clonotype with many counts. The chain has TRBV6-5 and TRBJ2-7, with 13 positions matching TRBD2. The trim removed 6 bases at V and 4 bases at J, leaving 9 bases unmatched. The CDR3 runs 16 residues. CDR1 and CDR2 (germline): MNHEY, SVGAGI. Here the CDR3 reads CASSILGLAGEYEQYF. The DNA for the CDR3 is TGTGCCAGCAGCATCCTAGGACTAGCGGGGGAATACGAGCAGTACTTC.

About this clonotype itself: The conserved closing phenylalanine or tryptophan is absent in this CDR3, likely reflecting a read error. The chain has TRBV7-2 and TRBJ2-4, with D uncertain. Germline V gives CDR1 SGHTA, CDR2 FQGNSA. The CDR3 contains 15 residues. V lost 3 bases, J lost 0 bases, and 9 bases lay in between. The CDR3 sequence is CASSLQRGAKNIQYV. The CDR3 DNA reads as TGTGCCAGCAGCTTGCAACGAGGAGCCAAAAACATTCAGTACGTC.

In its sample, this clonotype was seen many times. The rearrangement joins TRBV4-1 to TRBJ2-3, with TRBD2 identical over 8 bases. This CDR3 contains 13 residues. J lost 6 bases, V lost 1 base, and 0 bases had no gene match. Germline CDR1 is MGHRA and CDR2 is YSYEKL. The CDR3 DNA sequence: TGCGCCAGCAGCCAAGTAGCGGGGGATACGCAGTATTTT. Translation: CASSQVAGDTQYF.

This clonotype was observed at least ten times. The rearrangement joins TRBV9 to TRBJ2-7, with 13 bases aligning to TRBD2. The CDR3 length is 14 residues. V dropped 5 bases and J dropped 5; count of bases not matched to a gene: 4. Germline V lookup: CDR1 SGDLS, CDR2 YYNGEE. The CDR3 DNA reads TGTGCCAGCAGTCCGACTAGCGGGGGGAACGAGCAGTACTTC. Protein product: CASSPTSGGNEQYF.

This clonotype was seen at least ten times. The chain employs TRBV6-5 and TRBJ1-2; possibly TRBD1 for D (6 bases). The CDR3 spans 12 residues. V lost 3 bases, J lost 7 bases, and 9 bases lay in between. CDR1 and CDR2 from the germline V gene are MNHEY and SVGAGI. The CDR3 reads CASSYNRVGYTF. The CDR3 DNA reads TGTGCCAGCAGTTATAACAGGGTTGGCTACACCTTC.